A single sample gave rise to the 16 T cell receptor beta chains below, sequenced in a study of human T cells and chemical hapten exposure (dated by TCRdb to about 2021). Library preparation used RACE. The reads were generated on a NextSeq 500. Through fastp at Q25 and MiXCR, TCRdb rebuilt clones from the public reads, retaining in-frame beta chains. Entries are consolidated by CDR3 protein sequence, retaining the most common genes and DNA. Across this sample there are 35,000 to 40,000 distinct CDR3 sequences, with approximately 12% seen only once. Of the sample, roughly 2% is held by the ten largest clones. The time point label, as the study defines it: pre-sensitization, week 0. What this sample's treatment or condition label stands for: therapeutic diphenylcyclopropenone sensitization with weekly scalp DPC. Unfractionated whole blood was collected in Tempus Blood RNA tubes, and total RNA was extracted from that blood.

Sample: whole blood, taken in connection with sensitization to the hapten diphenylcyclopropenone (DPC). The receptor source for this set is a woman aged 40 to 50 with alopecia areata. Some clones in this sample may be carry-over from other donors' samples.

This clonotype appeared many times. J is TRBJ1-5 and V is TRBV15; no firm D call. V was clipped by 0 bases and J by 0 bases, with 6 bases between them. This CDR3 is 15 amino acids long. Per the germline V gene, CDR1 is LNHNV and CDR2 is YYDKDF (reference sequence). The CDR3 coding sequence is TGTGCCACCAGCAGAGATGCCCTTAGCAATCAGCCCCAGCATTTT. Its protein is CATSRDALSNQPQHF.

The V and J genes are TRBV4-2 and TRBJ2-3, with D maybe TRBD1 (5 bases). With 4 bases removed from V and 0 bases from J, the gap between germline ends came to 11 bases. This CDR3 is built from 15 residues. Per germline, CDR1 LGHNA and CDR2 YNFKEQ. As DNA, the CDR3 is TGTGCCAGCAGCCTCGACAGACTCAGCACAGATACGCAGTATTTT. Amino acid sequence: CASSLDRLSTDTQYF.

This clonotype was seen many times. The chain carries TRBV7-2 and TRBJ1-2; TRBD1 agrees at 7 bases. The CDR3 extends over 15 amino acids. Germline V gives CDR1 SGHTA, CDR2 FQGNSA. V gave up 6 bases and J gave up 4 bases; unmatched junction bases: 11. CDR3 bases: TGTGCCAGCAGACTTCACCCGGGACAGAGCTATGGCTACACCTTC. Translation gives CASRLHPGQSYGYTF.

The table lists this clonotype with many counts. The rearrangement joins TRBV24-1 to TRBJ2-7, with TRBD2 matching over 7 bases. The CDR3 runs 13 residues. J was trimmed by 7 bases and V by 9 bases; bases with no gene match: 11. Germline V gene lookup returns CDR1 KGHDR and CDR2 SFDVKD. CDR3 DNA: TGTGCCACCTCTCAAGGCGGGAGCCGTGAGCAGTACTTC. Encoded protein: CATSQGGSREQYF.

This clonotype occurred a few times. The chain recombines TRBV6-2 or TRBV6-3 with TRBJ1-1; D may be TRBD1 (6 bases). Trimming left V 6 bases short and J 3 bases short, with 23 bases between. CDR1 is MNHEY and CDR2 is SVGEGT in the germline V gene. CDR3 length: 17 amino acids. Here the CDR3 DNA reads TGTGCCAGCAGCAACCGGCCCCAGGGGTCGGTGCACACTGAAGCTTTCTTT. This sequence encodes CASSNRPQGSVHTEAFF.

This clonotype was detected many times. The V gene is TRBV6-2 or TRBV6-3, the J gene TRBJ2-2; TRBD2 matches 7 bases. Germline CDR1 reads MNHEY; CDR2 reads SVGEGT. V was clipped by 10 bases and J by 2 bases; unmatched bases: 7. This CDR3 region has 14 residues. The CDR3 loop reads CATMRGSNTGELFF. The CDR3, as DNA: TGTGCCACCATGCGGGGGAGTAACACCGGGGAGCTGTTTTTT.

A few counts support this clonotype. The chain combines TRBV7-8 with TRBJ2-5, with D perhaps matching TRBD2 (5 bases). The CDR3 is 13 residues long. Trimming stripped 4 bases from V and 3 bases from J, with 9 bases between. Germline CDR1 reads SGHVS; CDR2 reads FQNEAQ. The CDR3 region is CASSSGLKETQYF. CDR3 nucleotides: TGTGCCAGCAGCTCAGGACTTAAAGAGACCCAGTACTTC.

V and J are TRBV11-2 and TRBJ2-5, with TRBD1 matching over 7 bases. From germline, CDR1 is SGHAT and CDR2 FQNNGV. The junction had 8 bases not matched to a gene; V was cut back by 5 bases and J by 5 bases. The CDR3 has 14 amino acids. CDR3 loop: CASSTGQPRETQYF. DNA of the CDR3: TGTGCCAGCAGCACGGGACAGCCGCGGGAGACCCAGTACTTC.

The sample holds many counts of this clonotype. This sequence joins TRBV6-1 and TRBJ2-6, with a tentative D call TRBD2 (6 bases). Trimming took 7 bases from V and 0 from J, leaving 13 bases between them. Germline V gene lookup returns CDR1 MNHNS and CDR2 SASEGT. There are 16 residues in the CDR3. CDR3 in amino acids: CASIGTGSSGANVLTF. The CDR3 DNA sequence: TGTGCCAGCATCGGGACTGGGAGCTCTGGGGCCAACGTCCTGACTTTC.

The CDR3 region has the DNA TGTGCCAGCAGCCAACTGAAGGGATCCACAGATACGCAGTATTTT. This translates into CASSQLKGSTDTQYF. The genes are TRBV14 and TRBJ2-3; D is undetermined. This CDR3 is 15 amino acids long. Deletions cut 2 bases from V and 2 bases from J, with 11 bases between. The germline CDR1 and CDR2 sequences are SGHDN and FVKESK.

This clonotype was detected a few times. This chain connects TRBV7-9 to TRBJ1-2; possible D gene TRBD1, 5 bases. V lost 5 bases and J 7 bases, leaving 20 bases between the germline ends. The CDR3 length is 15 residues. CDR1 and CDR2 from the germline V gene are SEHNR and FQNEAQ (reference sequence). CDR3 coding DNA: TGTGCCAGCAGCCCGTCTAGAGGGGTCGGAGGTGGCTACACCTTC. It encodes CASSPSRGVGGGYTF.

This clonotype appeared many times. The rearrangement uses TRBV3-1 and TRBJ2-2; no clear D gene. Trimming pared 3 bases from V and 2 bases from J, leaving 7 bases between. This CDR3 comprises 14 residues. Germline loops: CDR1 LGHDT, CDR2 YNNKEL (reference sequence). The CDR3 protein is CASSQRGNTGELFF. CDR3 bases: TGTGCCAGCAGCCAGAGAGGTAACACCGGGGAGCTGTTTTTT.

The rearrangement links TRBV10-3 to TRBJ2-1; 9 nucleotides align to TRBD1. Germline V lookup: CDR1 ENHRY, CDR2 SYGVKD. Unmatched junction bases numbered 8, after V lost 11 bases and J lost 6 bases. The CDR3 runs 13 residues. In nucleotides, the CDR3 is TGTGCCTCATGGACAGGGGCCCCCAATGAGCAGTTCTTC. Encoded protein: CASWTGAPNEQFF.

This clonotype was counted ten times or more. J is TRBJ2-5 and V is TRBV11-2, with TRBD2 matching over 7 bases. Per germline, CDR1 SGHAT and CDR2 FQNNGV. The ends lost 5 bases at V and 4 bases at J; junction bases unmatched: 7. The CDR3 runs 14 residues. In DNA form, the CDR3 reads TGTGCCAGCAGCCGCGGGGGACCCCCAGAGACCCAGTACTTC. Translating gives CASSRGGPPETQYF.

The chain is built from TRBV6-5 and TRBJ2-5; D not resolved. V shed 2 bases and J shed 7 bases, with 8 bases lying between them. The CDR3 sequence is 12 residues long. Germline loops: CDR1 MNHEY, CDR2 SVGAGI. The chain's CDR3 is CASSYPSGTQYF. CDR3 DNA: TGTGCCAGCAGTTACCCCTCCGGGACCCAGTACTTC.

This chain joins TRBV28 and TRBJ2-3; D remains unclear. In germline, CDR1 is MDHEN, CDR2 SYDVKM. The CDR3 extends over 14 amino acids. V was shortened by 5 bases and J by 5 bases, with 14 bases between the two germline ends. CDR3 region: CASSPPFPRDTQYF. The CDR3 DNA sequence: TGTGCCAGCAGTCCCCCCTTTCCACGAGATACGCAGTATTTT.